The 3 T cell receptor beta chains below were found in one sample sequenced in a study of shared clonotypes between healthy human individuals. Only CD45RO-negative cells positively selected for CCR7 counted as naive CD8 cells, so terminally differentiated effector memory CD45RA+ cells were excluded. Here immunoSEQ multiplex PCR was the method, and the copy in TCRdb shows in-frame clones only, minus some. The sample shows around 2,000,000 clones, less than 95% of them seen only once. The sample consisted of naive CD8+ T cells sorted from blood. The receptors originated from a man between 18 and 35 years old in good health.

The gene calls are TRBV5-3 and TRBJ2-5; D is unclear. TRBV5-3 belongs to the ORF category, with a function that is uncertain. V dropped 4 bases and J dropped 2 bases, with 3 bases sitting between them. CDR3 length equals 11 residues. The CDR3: CARSRQETQYF. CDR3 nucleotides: TGTGCCAGAAGCCGACAAGAGACCCAGTACTTC.

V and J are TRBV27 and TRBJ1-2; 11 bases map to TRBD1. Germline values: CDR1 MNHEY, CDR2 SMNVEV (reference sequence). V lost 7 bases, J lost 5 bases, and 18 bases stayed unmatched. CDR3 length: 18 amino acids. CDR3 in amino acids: CASTGLFVPGQGGYGYTF. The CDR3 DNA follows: TGTGCCAGCACTGGTTTGTTCGTGCCGGGACAGGGGGGGTATGGCTACACCTTC.

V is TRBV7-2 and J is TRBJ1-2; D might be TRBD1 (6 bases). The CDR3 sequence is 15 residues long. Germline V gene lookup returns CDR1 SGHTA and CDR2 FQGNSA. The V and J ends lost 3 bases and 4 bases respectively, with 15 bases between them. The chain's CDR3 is CASSFAPGQFYGYTF. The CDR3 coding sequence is TGTGCCAGCAGCTTCGCCCCTGGACAGTTCTATGGCTACACCTTC.